This TCR beta chain stems from a study of T cell responses to AZD1222 COVID-19 vaccine. Study-wide results and caveats: Samples come after the peak T cell response, not at day 14.

Assay used: immunoSEQ multiplex PCR; TCRdb lists only in-frame clones, some missing. The sample records over 150,000 clones, roughly 90% being singletons. As for this clone: Its matching antigen is unknown.

The germline V and J ends were trimmed by 8 bases and 3 bases, with 11 bases remaining between them. The CDR3 runs to 12 residues. Germline-derived CDR1 and CDR2 are SNHLY and FYNNEI. V usage is TRBV2 and J usage is TRBJ2-7; maybe TRBD2 (5 bases). Sample: peripheral blood, taken on day 0 of AZD1222 vaccination. The TCR sequence derives from an adult in good health. The CDR3 spells CASGEPNYEQYF. CDR3 nucleotide sequence: TGTGCCAGCGGGGAGCCCAACTACGAGCAGTACTTC.